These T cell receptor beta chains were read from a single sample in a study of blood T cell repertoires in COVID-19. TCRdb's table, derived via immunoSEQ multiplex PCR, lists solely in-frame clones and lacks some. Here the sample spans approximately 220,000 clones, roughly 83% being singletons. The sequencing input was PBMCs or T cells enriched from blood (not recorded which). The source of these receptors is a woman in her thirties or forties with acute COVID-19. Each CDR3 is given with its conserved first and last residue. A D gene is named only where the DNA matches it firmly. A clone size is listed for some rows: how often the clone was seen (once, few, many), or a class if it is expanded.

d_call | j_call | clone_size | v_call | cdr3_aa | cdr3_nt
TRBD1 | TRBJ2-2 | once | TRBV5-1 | CASSLVGVTGQGANTGELFF | TGCGCCAGCAGCTTGGTCGGCGTTACAGGACAGGGAGCAAATACCGGGGAGCTGTTTTTT
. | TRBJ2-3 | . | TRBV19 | CASQEVSGTDTQYF | TGTGCCAGCCAGGAGGTTTCCGGGACAGATACGCAGTATTTT
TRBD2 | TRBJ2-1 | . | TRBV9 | CASSATSGGYNEQFF | TGTGCCAGCAGCGCCACTAGCGGGGGTTACAATGAGCAGTTCTTC
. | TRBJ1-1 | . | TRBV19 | CASGAGVNTEAFF | TGTGCCAGTGGGGCAGGAGTGAACACTGAAGCTTTCTTT
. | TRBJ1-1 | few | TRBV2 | CAIPRDGQVANTEAFF | TGTGCCATCCCGAGAGATGGCCAGGTCGCGAACACTGAAGCTTTCTTT
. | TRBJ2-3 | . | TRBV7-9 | CASSSGNTDTQYF | TGTGCCAGCAGCTCGGGGAACACAGATACGCAGTATTTT
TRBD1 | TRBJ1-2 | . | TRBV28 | CASSRGGLLRSF | TGTGCCAGCAGTAGAGGGGGCCTCCTAAGGTCGTTC
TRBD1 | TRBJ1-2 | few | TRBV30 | CAWGDRRAGYTF | TGTGCCTGGGGGGACAGGAGAGCTGGCTACACCTTC
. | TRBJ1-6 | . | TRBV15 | CATSTLGQGWNSPLHF | TGTGCCACCAGCACCCTGGGCCAGGGGTGGAATTCACCCCTCCACTTT
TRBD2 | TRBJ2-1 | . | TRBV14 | CASSNGTSYEQFF | TGTGCCAGCAGCAACGGGACTAGCTATGAGCAGTTCTTC
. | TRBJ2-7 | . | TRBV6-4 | CASSDQFGPDRPYEQYF | TGTGCCAGCAGTGACCAGTTTGGTCCTGACAGACCCTACGAGCAGTACTTC
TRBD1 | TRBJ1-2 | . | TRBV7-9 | CASSPNPGQGRYGYTF | TGTGCCAGCAGCCCTAATCCGGGACAGGGGCGCTATGGCTACACCTTC
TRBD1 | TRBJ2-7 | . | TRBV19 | CASSITGGANEQYF | TGTGCCAGTAGTATTACAGGGGGAGCGAACGAGCAGTACTTC
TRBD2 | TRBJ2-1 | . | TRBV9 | CASSPTQTSVHEQFF | TGTGCCAGCAGCCCCACCCAGACTAGCGTCCATGAGCAGTTCTTC
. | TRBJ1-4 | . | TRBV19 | CASSSSATSTNEKLFF | TGTGCCAGTAGTAGCTCCGCGACAAGTACTAATGAAAAACTGTTTTTT